This T cell receptor beta chain was recovered during a study of OX40 agonist ivuxolimab in advanced cancers. The germline CDR1 and CDR2 sequences are SNHLY and FYNNEI. V was clipped by 11 bases and J by 1 base; unmatched bases: 9. The CDR3 spans 15 residues. This table comes from immunoSEQ multiplex PCR, and its TCRdb copy is limited to in-frame clones, with some not included. Of over 45,000 clones listed, 70% to 90% are singletons. The sequences come from CD4+ or CD8+ T cells sorted from blood, collected in a trial of the OX40 agonist ivuxolimab. The TCR sequence derives from an adult with an advanced solid tumor such as melanoma, head and neck, liver or kidney cancer. The V and J genes are TRBV2 and TRBJ2-4, with 9 positions matching TRBD2. CDR3 nucleotide sequence: TGTGCCGGGGCGGGAGGGAGCGATGCCAAAAACATTCAGTACTTC. Translated, it gives CAGAGGSDAKNIQYF.